This T cell receptor beta chain was captured by sequencing in a study of blood T cell repertoires in COVID-19 (dated by TCRdb to 2019 to 2021). Context from the whole study: Samples covering the acute and convalescent phases of COVID-19 were provided by collaborators in the United States, Italy and Spain. The prospective study material was composed of cDNA or gDNA derived from T cells, B-cell-depleted T cells, or PBMCs. Deeply sampled blood TCRbeta repertoires from subjects exposed to, actively infected with, or recovered from COVID-19 were included in the dataset. The repertoires were released in a freely available public database intended as a resource for research on the immune response to SARS-CoV-2. The samples were drawn from two sources: the first 160 participants of the ongoing ImmuneRACE study, and approximately 1,300 subjects contributed by 6 global collaborators. A de-identified subject ID, COVID-19 status, age in years and sex were almost always included in the sample metadata. Where available, HLA class I and class II types were obtained from metadata supplied by the sample provider rather than from assay-based typing.

Each collaborating institution followed its own protocols to collect whole blood in K2EDTA tubes. Collaborator samples were shipped for TCRbeta analysis as frozen whole blood, isolated PBMCs, or DNA extracted from either sample type. Comment on this clone: It has no known antigen specificity. No base qualities exist here, and no much larger clone lies one base off it.

TCRbeta CDR3 regions were amplified from genomic DNA by means of the immunoSEQ Assay, a bias-controlled multiplex PCR. The authors processed their data as follows. The number of nucleated cells in each sample was estimated from the amplification of reference gene primers within the assay. To quantify the absolute abundance of each unique TCRbeta CDR3 rearrangement, sequence reads were collapsed and filtered. For each sample, productive Simpson clonality was calculated as the square root of Simpson's diversity index across productive rearrangements. The clones in this table, taken by TCRdb from immuneACCESS, are in-frame only. Not every clone is retained; where verified, under half of the shortfall comes from an unresolved V gene, and the cause of the rest is unknown. That table supplies the V and J calls and clone size; D and trimming were determined from the DNA. The sample table records fewer than 90,000 clones; about nine tenths of these occur just once. The top ten clones comprise 15% of the sample.

The study at large found these results: The amount of clinical and demographic metadata varied by source and participant and was provided uncurated.

What was sequenced was peripheral blood. The source of this sequence is a male donor with acute or convalescent COVID-19.

The DNA is as follows: TGCAGCGTTGTAGTGAGGGCAGGGGGAGGCTACGAGCAGTACTTC. Its translation reads: CSVVVRAGGGYEQYF. The rearranged chain carries TRBV29-1 and TRBJ2-7; the D gene is perhaps TRBD1, from 7 matching bases. According to the germline V gene, CDR1 reads SQVTM and CDR2 reads ANQGSEA. At the junction V is shortened by 4 bases and J by 3 bases, with 19 bases in between. The CDR3 measures 15 amino acids from cysteine to phenylalanine. Kept here is only the CDR3 DNA, which spans 45 bases and is read in frame from base 1.